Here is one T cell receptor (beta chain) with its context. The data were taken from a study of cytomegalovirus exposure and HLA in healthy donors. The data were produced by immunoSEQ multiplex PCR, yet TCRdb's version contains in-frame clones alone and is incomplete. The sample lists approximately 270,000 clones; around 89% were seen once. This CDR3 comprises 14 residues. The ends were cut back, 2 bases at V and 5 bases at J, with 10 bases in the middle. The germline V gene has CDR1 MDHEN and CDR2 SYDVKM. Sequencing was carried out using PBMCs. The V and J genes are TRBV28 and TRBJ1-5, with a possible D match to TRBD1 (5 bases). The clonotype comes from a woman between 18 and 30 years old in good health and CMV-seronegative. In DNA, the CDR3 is TGTGCCAGCAGTTTAGTGTCAGGGTATCAGCCCCAGCATTTT. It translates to CASSLVSGYQPQHF.